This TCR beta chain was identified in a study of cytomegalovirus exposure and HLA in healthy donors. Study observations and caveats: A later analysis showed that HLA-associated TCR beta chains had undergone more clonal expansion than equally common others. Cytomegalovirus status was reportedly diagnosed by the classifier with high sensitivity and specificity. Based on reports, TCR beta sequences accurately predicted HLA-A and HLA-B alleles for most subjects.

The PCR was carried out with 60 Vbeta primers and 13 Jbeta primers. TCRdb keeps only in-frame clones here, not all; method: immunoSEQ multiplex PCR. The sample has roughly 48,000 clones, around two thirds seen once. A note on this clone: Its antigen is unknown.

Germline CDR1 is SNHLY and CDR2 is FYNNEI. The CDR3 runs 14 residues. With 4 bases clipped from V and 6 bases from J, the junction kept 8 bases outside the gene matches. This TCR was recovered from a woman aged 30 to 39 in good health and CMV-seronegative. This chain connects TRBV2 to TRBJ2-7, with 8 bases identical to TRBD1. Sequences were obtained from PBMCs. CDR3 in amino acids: CASSAAGGAFEQYF. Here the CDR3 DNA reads TGTGCCAGCAGTGCGGCAGGGGGCGCATTCGAGCAGTACTTC.